This T cell receptor (beta chain) derives from a study of Graves' ophthalmopathy and Graves' hyperthyroidism. Study conclusions and caveats: Most thyroid-expanded clonotypes exceeding 0.001 frequency were also found in blood. For predicting ophthalmopathy progression, the model had more than 60% sensitivity and 72% to 75% specificity. Sensitivity of 85% to 90% and specificity of about 84% were achieved when a 13-signature model separated ophthalmopathy from stable hyperthyroidism.

The TCR beta CDR3 regions underwent amplification from RNA transcripts. HTBI-primed RT-PCR formed the first round, and a multiplex PCR formed the second. TCRdb re-analysed the multiplex PCR reads in MiXCR, keeping a single row per CDR3 protein. The sample records a few hundred thousand distinct CDR3 sequences, approximately 37% being singletons. This clonotype has only a few counts. No antigen is known for it. The CDR3 runs 16 residues. V lost 5 bases, J lost 2 bases, and 19 bases lay in between. Germline loops: CDR1 MNHEY, CDR2 SMNVEV (reference sequence). J is TRBJ2-7 and V is TRBV27; tentatively, D is TRBD1 (6 bases). The sequencing sample was made of peripheral blood or thyroid tissue (not recorded which). The TCR comes from an adult man with Graves' hyperthyroidism. For the CDR3, the DNA is TGTGCCAGCAGTCTTAAAGGCCGGGACATCACCTACGAGCAGTACTTC. Translation: CASSLKGRDITYEQYF.